This passage covers 27 T cell receptor beta chains from one sample sequenced in a study of Graves' ophthalmopathy and Graves' hyperthyroidism. The sequenced template was RNA, covering the TCR beta CDR3 region. Second-round multiplex PCR followed a first-round RT-PCR using HTBI primers. In TCRdb, the multiplex PCR reads were re-called with MiXCR into one record per CDR3 protein. The repertoire holds 200,000 to 250,000 distinct CDR3 sequences, with around 42% as singletons. The sample comprised peripheral blood. The receptors come from an adult man with Graves' ophthalmopathy.

The rearrangement joins TRBV5-6 to TRBJ2-7; 11 bases agree with TRBD2. V lost 5 bases and J lost 1; bases outside the gene matches: 11. The CDR3 sequence is 17 residues long. In germline, CDR1 is SGHDT, CDR2 YYEEEE. CDR3 coding DNA: TGTGCCAGCAGGGATAGCGGGGGGGGGGCATTATCCTACGAGCAGTACTTC. Its protein product is CASRDSGGGALSYEQYF.

This clonotype was seen at least ten times. The chain links TRBV6-5 to TRBJ1-5; D call uncertain. The CDR3 runs to 14 residues. V lost 2 bases, J lost 3 bases, and 8 bases lay in between. The V gene's germline CDR1 is MNHEY and CDR2 SVGAGI. In DNA, the CDR3 is TGTGCCAGCAGTTACCAGGCAGTCAATCAGCCCCAGCATTTT. It is translated as CASSYQAVNQPQHF.

This clonotype was counted many times. The chain joins TRBV7-2 to TRBJ1-6; D ambiguous. This CDR3 contains 14 residues. From germline, CDR1 is SGHTA and CDR2 FQGNSA. With 2 bases removed from V and 6 bases from J, the gap between germline ends came to 8 bases. The CDR3 DNA sequence: TGTGCCAGCAGCTTATTCAGCTTTAATTCACCCCTCCACTTT. Protein: CASSLFSFNSPLHF.

The chain uses TRBV9 and TRBJ2-5; TRBD2 agrees at 8 bases. After removal of 0 bases from V and 5 bases from J, the junction contained 9 bases not matched to a gene. The CDR3 loop spans 16 amino acids. The germline CDR1 and CDR2 sequences are SGDLS and YYNGEE. The CDR3 coding sequence is TGTGCCAGCAGCGTAGCTAGCGCGCAGCGGGGGGAGACCCAGTACTTC. Amino acids: CASSVASAQRGETQYF.

V usage is TRBV10-3 and J usage is TRBJ2-7; 8 nucleotides agree with TRBD1. With V trimmed by 10 bases and J by 4 bases, 12 bases remained unmatched. Germline CDR1 ENHRY, CDR2 SYGVKD. The CDR3 has 14 amino acids. The CDR3 DNA reads as TGTGCCACCTCAGGACAGGGAGAAGAGTACGAGCAGTACTTC. Amino acid sequence: CATSGQGEEYEQYF.

The genes are TRBV7-9 and TRBJ2-5, with TRBD2 matching 7 bases. The germline V gene has CDR1 SEHNR and CDR2 FQNEAQ (reference sequence). The CDR3 sequence is 14 residues long. The ends lost 2 bases at V and 6 bases at J; junction bases unmatched: 6. The CDR3 DNA sequence: TGTGCCAGCAGCTTATCCGGGAGGCAAAAGACCCAGTACTTC. It encodes CASSLSGRQKTQYF.

This clonotype is a singleton in its sample. V gene TRBV20-1 combines with J gene TRBJ2-7, with unresolved D. The length of the CDR3 is 10 residues. CDR1 is DFQATT and CDR2 is SNEGSKA in the germline V gene (reference sequence). The V and J ends lost 1 base and 4 bases respectively, with 2 bases between them. The CDR3 sequence: CSARGYEQYF. CDR3 coding DNA: TGCAGTGCTAGAGGGTACGAGCAGTACTTC.

The chain couples TRBV7-2 to TRBJ2-5, with 13 bases that match TRBD2. The J call may be faulty, since TRBJ2-1 better matches the DNA end. CDR1 SGHTA and CDR2 FQGNSA come from the germline V gene. This CDR3 spans 15 amino acids. The CDR3 loop is CASSSGLAGVGEQFF. Here the CDR3 DNA reads TGTGCCAGCAGCTCCGGACTAGCGGGAGTGGGGGAGCAGTTCTTC.

This clonotype has only a few counts. This chain joins TRBV5-4 and TRBJ1-2; tentative D call: TRBD1 (6 bases). The CDR3 contains 15 residues. Trimming removed 4 bases from V and 3 bases from J, with 16 bases in between. CDR1 is SGHNT and CDR2 is YYREEE in the germline V gene (reference sequence). As DNA, the CDR3 is TGTGCCAGCAGCCCGAATGGGGGGCAGGACTATGGCTACACCTTC. Its translation is CASSPNGGQDYGYTF.

CDR3 sequence (DNA): TGTGCTAGTGGTCGGGACTCTGGGGCCAACGTCCTGACTTTC. It is translated as CASGRDSGANVLTF. The chain uses TRBV12-5 and TRBJ2-6, with D maybe TRBD2 (5 bases). Germline V lookup: CDR1 LGHNT, CDR2 FRNRAP. The CDR3 is 14 residues long. Deletions cut 5 bases from V and 0 bases from J, with 5 bases between.

This clonotype was counted between two and nine times. The chain couples TRBV24-1 to TRBJ2-2; TRBD1 matches at 9 bases. Losses at the gene ends were 4 bases for V and 6 bases for J; bases not matched to a gene: 14. Germline V gives CDR1 KGHDR, CDR2 SFDVKD. The CDR3 loop spans 18 amino acids. CDR3 amino acids: CATSDPPSDRGISGELFF. The CDR3 DNA is TGTGCCACCAGTGACCCACCCTCGGACAGGGGAATATCCGGGGAGCTGTTTTTT.

At least ten counts were recorded for this clonotype. This chain uses TRBV20-1 with TRBJ1-2; the D is unclear. CDR3 length: 15 amino acids. Trimming removed 0 bases at V and 4 bases at J, with 15 bases between. Germline V lookup: CDR1 DFQATT, CDR2 SNEGSKA (reference sequence). The CDR3 DNA is TGCAGTGCTAGAGATAGTTCTCTCGGACGCTATGGCTACACCTTC. It specifies CSARDSSLGRYGYTF.

In this sample, this clonotype turned up a few times. The rearrangement links TRBV14 to TRBJ2-7, with D perhaps TRBD2 (5 bases). Germline V gene data show CDR1 as SGHDN and CDR2 as FVKESK. Trimming took 5 bases from V and 0 from J, leaving 8 bases between them. The CDR3 covers 13 residues. The CDR3 sequence is CASSFGISYEQYF. In nucleotides, the CDR3 is TGTGCCAGCAGCTTCGGGATCTCCTACGAGCAGTACTTC. Using reference TRBV14 and TRBJ2-7 for the parts outside the CDR3, the full variable domain is EAGVTQFPSHSVIEKGQTVTLRCDPISGHDNLYWYRRVMGKEIKFLLHFVKESKQDESGMPNNRFLAERTGGTYSTLKVQPAELEDSGVYFCASSFGISYEQYFGPGTRLTVT.

This sequence joins TRBV5-1 and TRBJ2-5; 10 positions match TRBD2. V shed 4 bases and J 5 bases; nucleotides not matched to a gene: 8. The CDR3 is made up of 15 amino acids. Germline V lookup: CDR1 SGHRS, CDR2 YFSETQ. CDR3 region: CASSISGRMGETQYF. CDR3 DNA: TGCGCCAGCAGCATTAGCGGGAGGATGGGGGAGACCCAGTACTTC.

V gene TRBV20-1 combines with J gene TRBJ2-7, with D possibly called TRBD1 or TRBD2 (5 bases each). The end of the DNA is better explained by TRBJ2-5, so the J call may be wrong. The CDR3 consists of 14 residues. Germline CDR1 is DFQATT and CDR2 is SNEGSKA (reference sequence). The CDR3 DNA is TGCAGTGCTAGAGAAAGGGACCGTCGGGAGACCCAGTACTTC. Amino acids: CSARERDRRETQYF.

The chain has TRBV29-1 and TRBJ2-5; a possible D gene is TRBD2 (5 bases). CDR1 is SQVTM, CDR2 ANQGSEA, per germline. This CDR3 comprises 14 residues. Deletions cut 2 bases from V and 0 bases from J, with 10 bases between. The CDR3, as DNA: TGCAGCGTTGAAAGGGAGCTGTACCAAGAGACCCAGTACTTC. It specifies CSVERELYQETQYF.

This chain links TRBV19 with TRBJ2-7; D is unresolved. This CDR3 comprises 14 residues. V lost 0 bases to trimming and J lost 0 bases, with 6 bases between them. Germline CDR1 LNHDA, CDR2 SQIVND (reference sequence). The CDR3 is CASSIDHFSYEQYF. The DNA for the CDR3 is TGTGCCAGTAGTATAGATCACTTCTCCTACGAGCAGTACTTC. Full variable domain (remainder filled in from reference TRBV19 and TRBJ2-7): DGGITQSPKYLFRKEGQNVTLSCEQNLNHDAMYWYRQDPGQGLRLIYYSQIVNDFQKGDIAEGYSVSREKKESFPLTVTSAQKNPTAFYLCASSIDHFSYEQYFGPGTRLTVT.

CDR3 sequence: CASSQGTGVYGYTF. Written as DNA, the CDR3 is TGTGCCAGCAGCCAAGGGACAGGGGTCTATGGCTACACCTTC. This chain connects TRBV7-9 to TRBJ1-2, with 10 nucleotides matching TRBD1. The germline V gene encodes CDR1 SEHNR and CDR2 FQNEAQ (reference sequence). This CDR3 comprises 14 residues. The trim removed 5 bases at V and 4 bases at J, leaving 4 bases unmatched.

As concerns this clonotype: One end of the junction varies from germline; a read error may be responsible. The rearrangement joins TRBV6-1 to TRBJ1-2, with D uncertain. The CDR3 covers 15 residues. Germline-derived CDR1 and CDR2 are MNHNS and SASEGT. The CDR3 coding sequence is TGTGCCCGCAGTCCCGTGAAGGGAGTTTATTACGGCTACACCTTC. Translated, it gives CARSPVKGVYYGYTF.

Comments on this clonotype: Mismatch with germline at one junction end may stem from a read error. This chain joins TRBV7-9 and TRBJ1-2; D uncertain. The V gene's germline CDR1 is SEHNR and CDR2 FQNEAQ (reference sequence). This CDR3 has 14 amino acids. The CDR3 sequence: CASSLGRRYDGYTF. CDR3 nucleotide sequence: TGTGCCAGCAGTTTAGGGAGGCGGTATGATGGCTACACCTTC.

The chain carries TRBV10-3 and TRBJ1-5; TRBD1 might be the D (5 bases). CDR3 length: 16 residues. Trimming stripped 0 bases from V and 2 bases from J, with 11 bases between. Germline V gives CDR1 ENHRY, CDR2 SYGVKD. The CDR3 spells CAISESGGVGNQPQHF. The DNA of the CDR3 is TGTGCCATCAGTGAGTCCGGGGGGGTGGGCAATCAGCCCCAGCATTTT.

The chain recombines TRBV6-5 with TRBJ1-1, with D possibly being TRBD1 (5 bases). Trimming removed 6 bases from V and 2 bases from J, with 16 bases in between. CDR3 length: 15 amino acids. Germline CDR1 and CDR2: MNHEY and SVGAGI. In DNA form, the CDR3 reads TGTGCCAGCAGCTTCGGGCGGGGCTTTAACACTGAAGCTTTCTTT. Protein product: CASSFGRGFNTEAFF.

The gene calls are TRBV12-3 or TRBV12-4 and TRBJ1-1; D not resolved. The CDR3 covers 14 residues. Trimming took 5 bases from V and 1 from J, leaving 11 bases between them. The CDR3 loop reads CASSPVGSNTEAFF. CDR3 nucleotide sequence: TGTGCCAGCAGTCCAGTGGGGTCGAACACTGAAGCTTTCTTT.

The chain carries TRBV7-2 and TRBJ1-1; D call uncertain. The CDR3 extends over 14 amino acids. Per the germline V gene, CDR1 is SGHTA and CDR2 is FQGNSA. V was clipped by 5 bases and J by 1 base, with 11 bases between them. CDR3 nucleotide sequence: TGTGCCAGCAGCCCCAGCGGGCCGAACACTGAAGCTTTCTTT. Residues: CASSPSGPNTEAFF.

Only a few counts were recorded for this clonotype. The chain joins TRBV24-1 to TRBJ2-2, with D perhaps matching TRBD1 (5 bases). The V and J ends lost 2 bases and 2 bases respectively, with 5 bases between them. Per the germline V gene, CDR1 is KGHDR and CDR2 is SFDVKD. The CDR3 has 14 amino acids. The CDR3 nucleotides read TGTGCCACCAGTGATTGGACAAACACCGGGGAGCTGTTTTTT. Encoded protein: CATSDWTNTGELFF.

CDR3 in amino acids: CASSTRTLSYEQYF. CDR3 coding DNA: TGTGCCAGCAGCACCCGAACCCTCTCCTACGAGCAGTACTTC. The chain is built from TRBV7-3 and TRBJ2-7; D gene unclear. CDR1 is SGHTA and CDR2 is FQGTGA in the germline V gene. The CDR3 runs to 14 residues. Trimming left V 5 bases short and J 0 bases short, with 11 bases between.

In its sample, this clonotype was seen a few times. The gene calls are TRBV5-1 and TRBJ2-2, with no clear D. This CDR3 region has 14 residues. Trimming removed 2 bases at V and 1 base at J, with 6 bases between. The germline V gene encodes CDR1 SGHRS and CDR2 YFSETQ. In DNA form, the CDR3 reads TGCGCCAGCAGCTTATCGAGGAACACCGGGGAGCTGTTTTTT. It yields the protein CASSLSRNTGELFF.